This T cell receptor (beta chain) was captured by sequencing in a study of CD8 T cells in Susac syndrome. The count of this clonotype is one. Trimming stripped 6 bases from V and 3 bases from J, with 12 bases between. This CDR3 region has 13 residues. RNA, at roughly 0.45 to 1 ug, was reverse transcribed with random hexamers. Via MiXCR, TCRdb re-called the immunoSEQ multiplex PCR reads, giving one row per CDR3 protein. The sample includes about 130,000 distinct CDR3 sequences, roughly 95% seen only once; the top ten take more than 0.095%. CD8+ and CD4+ T cells from blood underwent TCR beta sequencing.

The J gene is TRBJ2-7, the V gene TRBV12-3 or TRBV12-4, with D tentatively TRBD1 or TRBD2 (7 bases each). The TCR sequence derives from a human donor in good health. Sequencing was done on a sample of CD4+ T cells from PBMCs. CDR3 in DNA: TGTGCCAGCAGAGCGGGACAGCTCTACGAGCAGTACTTC. Translated: CASRAGQLYEQYF.